This passage covers 32 T cell receptor beta chains from one sample sequenced in a study of OX40 agonist ivuxolimab in advanced cancers. TCRdb keeps only in-frame clones here, not all; method: immunoSEQ multiplex PCR. The table records about 79,000 clones, about 91% of them present only once. The sample here was CD4+ or CD8+ T cells sorted from blood, taken in a trial of the OX40 agonist ivuxolimab. These receptors all stem from an adult with an advanced solid tumor such as melanoma, head and neck, liver or kidney cancer.

This chain links TRBV27 with TRBJ2-7; 9 bases fit TRBD2. The CDR3 extends over 15 amino acids. V trimming: 5 bases; J trimming: 5 bases; junction bases outside the gene matches: 10. Per germline, CDR1 MNHEY and CDR2 SMNVEV (reference sequence). CDR3 in DNA: TGTGCCAGCAGTCCTACTCAGGCTAGCGGGAACGAGCAGTACTTC. This sequence encodes CASSPTQASGNEQYF.

This chain uses TRBV5-5 with TRBJ2-7; TRBD2 matches 9 bases. V lost 1 base and J lost 3; bases outside the gene matches: 5. The CDR3 contains 15 residues. Germline assignment: CDR1 SGHKS and CDR2 YYEKEE (reference sequence). The CDR3 bases are TGTGCCAGCAGCTTGTTGAGCGGGAGGCTCTACGAGCAGTACTTC. Residues: CASSLLSGRLYEQYF.

The chain combines TRBV2 with TRBJ1-2; possible D gene TRBD1, 5 bases. V lost 7 bases to trimming and J lost 8 bases, with 11 bases between them. The CDR3 spans 11 residues. CDR1 SNHLY and CDR2 FYNNEI come from the germline V gene. This CDR3 is CASTQRGGYTF. CDR3 bases: TGTGCCAGCACCCAACGGGGCGGCTACACCTTC.

The gene calls are TRBV5-4 and TRBJ2-3; a possible D gene is TRBD2 (6 bases). Germline CDR1 and CDR2: SGHNT and YYREEE (reference sequence). CDR3 length: 14 residues. Trimming shortened V by 3 bases and J by 4 bases, and 12 bases separated the two germline ends. CDR3 protein: CASSSTGEADTQYF. Written as DNA, the CDR3 is TGTGCCAGCAGCTCCACGGGAGAGGCAGATACGCAGTATTTT.

CDR3 sequence (DNA): TGCGCCAGCAAGGAAGTACAGAACACCGGGGAGCTGTTTTTT. Its translation: CASKEVQNTGELFF. V usage is TRBV5-1 and J usage is TRBJ2-2, with no clear D. Trimming removed 6 bases at V and 1 base at J, with 10 bases between. The CDR3 spans 14 residues. In germline, CDR1 is SGHRS, CDR2 YFSETQ. The full variable domain, rest sourced from reference TRBV5-1 and TRBJ2-2, is KAGVTQTPRYLIKTRGQQVTLSCSPISGHRSVSWYQQTPGQGLQFLFEYFSETQRNKGNFPGRFSGRQFSNSRSEMNVSTLELGDSALYLCASKEVQNTGELFFGEGSRLTVL.

The chain has TRBV27 and TRBJ2-7; TRBD1 aligns across 9 bases. This CDR3 spans 17 amino acids. The J segment lost 2 bases and the V segment lost 2 bases, leaving 10 bases of the junction unmatched. Per germline, CDR1 MNHEY and CDR2 SMNVEV (reference sequence). CDR3 DNA sequence: TGTGCCAGCAGTTTAAGATCGACGGGACAGGGAACCTACGAGCAGTACTTC. This gives the protein CASSLRSTGQGTYEQYF.

This clone showed up just once. The chain combines TRBV28 with TRBJ2-6; weak D call: TRBD1 (5 bases). The length of the CDR3 is 17 residues. Trimming removed 7 bases from V and 2 bases from J, with 18 bases in between. CDR1 and CDR2 (germline): MDHEN, SYDVKM. CDR3 residues: CASIRRGALTGANVLTF. The DNA for the CDR3 is TGTGCCAGCATCCGTAGGGGCGCCCTGACTGGGGCCAACGTCCTGACTTTC.

The chain joins TRBV6-5 to TRBJ2-2; a weak D match, TRBD2 (5 bases). The V end was cut by 8 bases, the J end by 5 bases, with 18 bases between. This CDR3 has 15 residues. The V gene's germline CDR1 is MNHEY and CDR2 SVGAGI. CDR3 amino acids: CASSRVMSSTGELFF. In DNA, the CDR3 is TGTGCCAGCTCGAGGGTAATGTCTTCAACCGGGGAGCTGTTTTTT.

The chain combines TRBV2 with TRBJ2-5, with D possibly matching TRBD1 (5 bases). V lost 8 bases and J 4 bases, leaving 11 bases between the germline ends. CDR3 length equals 12 residues. The germline V gene encodes CDR1 SNHLY and CDR2 FYNNEI. The CDR3 protein is CASSLQGETQYF. The CDR3 region has the DNA TGTGCCAGCTCCCTCCAGGGAGAGACCCAGTACTTC.

CDR3 loop: CASSPGPNSGNTIYF. The CDR3, as DNA: TGTGCCAGCAGCCCGGGACCGAACTCTGGAAACACCATATATTTT. The genes are TRBV5-4 and TRBJ1-3, with D tentatively TRBD1 (5 bases). Trimming took off 4 bases at V and 0 bases at J, with 11 bases between the two ends. Germline V lookup: CDR1 SGHNT, CDR2 YYREEE (reference sequence). The CDR3 length is 15 residues.

Only one count was recorded for this clone. The chain has TRBV5-1 and TRBJ2-3; no clear D. The V end was cut by 6 bases, the J end by 2 bases, with 16 bases between. This CDR3 contains 15 residues. Germline assignment: CDR1 SGHRS and CDR2 YFSETQ. CDR3: CASIIGPFSTDTQYF. CDR3 in DNA: TGCGCCAGCATCATAGGACCGTTCTCCACAGATACGCAGTATTTT. The full variable domain, completed using reference TRBV5-1 and TRBJ2-3, is KAGVTQTPRYLIKTRGQQVTLSCSPISGHRSVSWYQQTPGQGLQFLFEYFSETQRNKGNFPGRFSGRQFSNSRSEMNVSTLELGDSALYLCASIIGPFSTDTQYFGPGTRLTVL.

The V call is TRBV5-8, the J call TRBJ2-3, with D perhaps TRBD1 (5 bases). Germline lookup yields CDR1 SGHTS and CDR2 YDEGEE. Trimming pared 0 bases from V and 1 base from J, leaving 6 bases between. CDR3 length equals 14 residues. CDR3 sequence: CASSLGQRTDTQYF. As DNA, the CDR3 is TGTGCCAGCAGCTTGGGACAGCGCACAGATACGCAGTATTTT.

V and J are TRBV6-5 and TRBJ2-7, with D perhaps TRBD1 or TRBD2 (5 bases each). The V gene's germline CDR1 is MNHEY and CDR2 SVGAGI. The CDR3 length is 13 residues. V shed 6 bases and J shed 6 bases, with 15 bases lying between them. CDR3 protein: CASRRDDIGEQYF. CDR3 nucleotides: TGTGCCAGCAGACGGGACGACATTGGCGAGCAGTACTTC.

V is TRBV2 and J is TRBJ2-2; 10 bases match TRBD2. With 6 bases clipped from V and 1 base from J, the junction kept 5 bases outside the gene matches. This CDR3 is 16 amino acids long. CDR1 is SNHLY, CDR2 FYNNEI, per germline. The CDR3: CASRWTSGWNTGELFF. CDR3 nucleotides: TGTGCCAGCAGGTGGACTAGCGGATGGAACACCGGGGAGCTGTTTTTT.

The rearrangement joins TRBV19 to TRBJ2-2; no definite D call. CDR3 length: 17 residues. The germline gives CDR1 LNHDA, CDR2 SQIVND (reference sequence). V lost 0 bases and J 5 bases, leaving 16 bases between the germline ends. This CDR3 is CASSIDYRLRRTGELFF. CDR3 nucleotide sequence: TGTGCCAGTAGTATAGATTATCGGCTCAGGAGAACCGGGGAGCTGTTTTTT.

The chain links TRBV19 to TRBJ2-3; tentative D call: TRBD2 (5 bases). The V end was cut by 2 bases, the J end by 1 base, with 10 bases between. This CDR3 has 15 residues. Germline lookup yields CDR1 LNHDA and CDR2 SQIVND (reference sequence). CDR3 DNA: TGTGCCAGTAGTATATACGACGGGGGCACAGATACGCAGTATTTT. This sequence encodes CASSIYDGGTDTQYF.

The V and J genes are TRBV25-1 and TRBJ2-3, with D possibly matching TRBD2 (5 bases). The germline CDR1 and CDR2 sequences are MGHDK and SYGVNS. Trimming left V 1 base short and J 6 bases short, with 8 bases between. The CDR3 length is 13 residues. The CDR3 sequence: CASSESGLDTQYF. The DNA of the CDR3 is TGTGCCAGCAGTGAATCCGGACTTGATACGCAGTATTTT.

The V gene is TRBV2, the J gene TRBJ1-2; 8 nucleotides agree with TRBD1. The junction had 10 bases not matched to a gene; V was cut back by 6 bases and J by 7 bases. CDR3 size: 14 residues. Per germline, CDR1 SNHLY and CDR2 FYNNEI. The CDR3 spells CASSTGQGWGGYTF. The CDR3, as DNA: TGTGCCAGCAGCACTGGACAGGGTTGGGGTGGCTACACCTTC.

The J gene is TRBJ2-7, the V gene TRBV28; tentatively, D is TRBD1 (5 bases). The ends were cut back, 5 bases at V and 7 bases at J, with 12 bases in the middle. Germline V gene sequence: CDR1 MDHEN, CDR2 SYDVKM. CDR3 length: 12 amino acids. CDR3 region: CASSLQVGEQYF. Written as DNA, the CDR3 is TGTGCCAGCAGTCTACAGGTAGGAGAGCAGTACTTC.

This clone was recorded only once. The rearrangement joins TRBV28 to TRBJ1-5; D is possibly TRBD1 (5 bases). Germline V gives CDR1 MDHEN, CDR2 SYDVKM. The CDR3 consists of 14 residues. V was cut by 8 bases and J by 1 base, with 12 bases left in between. The CDR3 DNA reads TGTGCCAGCTGGGGGAGTGGGAGCAATCAGCCCCAGCATTTT. The encoded protein is CASWGSGSNQPQHF.

The chain recombines TRBV5-5 with TRBJ1-5; tentative D call: TRBD1 (5 bases). Germline V gene sequence: CDR1 SGHKS, CDR2 YYEKEE (reference sequence). Trimming took 4 bases from V and 1 from J, leaving 12 bases between them. This CDR3 is built from 15 residues. CDR3 amino acids: CASSKDISSNQPQHF. In DNA form, the CDR3 reads TGTGCCAGCAGCAAGGACATATCGAGCAATCAGCCCCAGCATTTT.

The chain recombines TRBV27 with TRBJ1-2; TRBD1 agrees at 7 bases. After removal of 3 bases from V and 4 bases from J, the junction contained 5 bases not matched to a gene. Germline V gene data show CDR1 as MNHEY and CDR2 as SMNVEV (reference sequence). The CDR3 is made up of 14 amino acids. CDR3 sequence (DNA): TGTGCCAGCAGTTTTTCCGGACAGGTCTATGGCTACACCTTC. The encoded protein is CASSFSGQVYGYTF.

The V gene is TRBV27, the J gene TRBJ2-5; 9 positions agree with TRBD2. The trim removed 4 bases at V and 1 base at J, leaving 10 bases unmatched. The CDR3 totals 17 residues. Germline V gene sequence: CDR1 MNHEY, CDR2 SMNVEV (reference sequence). CDR3 amino acids: CASSWTAASGVQETQYF. Here the CDR3 DNA reads TGTGCCAGCAGTTGGACGGCGGCTAGCGGGGTCCAAGAGACCCAGTACTTC.

The chain recombines TRBV19 with TRBJ2-1; TRBD2 aligns across 7 bases. V was clipped by 8 bases and J by 9 bases; unmatched bases: 13. Germline V lookup: CDR1 LNHDA, CDR2 SQIVND (reference sequence). CDR3 length: 14 residues. In DNA, the CDR3 is TGTGCCAGTCAACTAGCGACGCAAGATGGTGAGCAGTTCTTC. The encoded protein is CASQLATQDGEQFF.

The chain couples TRBV2 to TRBJ1-4; D not certain. CDR1 is SNHLY and CDR2 is FYNNEI in the germline V gene. This CDR3 has 13 amino acids. V lost 4 bases and J lost 1, with 4 bases in between. The CDR3 DNA is TGTGCCAGCAGTGGGTTAACTAATGAAAAACTGTTTTTT. Translation: CASSGLTNEKLFF.

This chain connects TRBV29-1 to TRBJ2-7; 11 bases agree with TRBD1. J was trimmed by 3 bases and V by 4 bases; bases with no gene match: 2. The CDR3 runs 13 residues. Per the germline V gene, CDR1 is SQVTM and CDR2 is ANQGSEA. CDR3 DNA: TGCAGCGTTGGGGGGACAGGGGGCTACGAGCAGTACTTC. Translating it yields CSVGGTGGYEQYF.

The rearrangement uses TRBV6-6 and TRBJ1-2; 8 bases agree with TRBD1. The V gene's germline CDR1 is MNHNY and CDR2 SVGAGI (reference sequence). Losses at the gene ends were 6 bases for V and 8 bases for J; bases not matched to a gene: 8. The CDR3 spans 13 residues. CDR3 DNA sequence: TGTGCCAGCAGCCATCAGGGGGCGCGGGGCTACACCTTC. Protein product: CASSHQGARGYTF.

The CDR3 DNA reads TGTGCCAGCAGCGAGGCCCCTCCTAGCAGCTCCTACAATGAGCAGTTCTTC. As protein: CASSEAPPSSSYNEQFF. The J gene is TRBJ2-1, the V gene TRBV9, with D tentatively TRBD2 (5 bases). The CDR3 extends over 17 amino acids. Germline CDR1 SGDLS, CDR2 YYNGEE. V lost 3 bases, J lost 0 bases, and 16 bases lay in between.

The rearrangement joins TRBV9 to TRBJ2-1; 14 bases align to TRBD2. Germline assignment: CDR1 SGDLS and CDR2 YYNGEE. Germline trimming cut 0 bases from V and 15 bases from J; bases unmatched to any gene: 8. The CDR3 loop spans 15 amino acids. The CDR3: CASSVEGTSGSNRFF. Written as DNA, the CDR3 is TGTGCCAGCAGCGTAGAGGGGACTAGCGGGAGTAATCGGTTCTTC.

This clone came up once. J is TRBJ2-3 and V is TRBV19; 10 nucleotides align to TRBD2. V lost 2 bases, J lost 3 bases, and 2 bases stayed unmatched. From germline, CDR1 is LNHDA and CDR2 SQIVND (reference sequence). The CDR3 runs 15 residues. The CDR3 protein is CASSILAGVTDTQYF. The CDR3, as DNA: TGTGCCAGTAGTATACTAGCGGGAGTGACAGATACGCAGTATTTT.

The gene calls are TRBV19 and TRBJ2-3; the match to TRBD2 covers 10 bases. CDR3 length: 16 residues. The ends lost 6 bases at V and 6 bases at J; junction bases unmatched: 12. Germline V lookup: CDR1 LNHDA, CDR2 SQIVND (reference sequence). CDR3 DNA: TGTGCCAGTAGGAGGCGTGGGCTAGCGGGAGCCGATACGCAGTATTTT. This sequence encodes CASRRRGLAGADTQYF.

The V gene is TRBV11-3, the J gene TRBJ2-1; D perhaps matches TRBD2 (7 bases). V was trimmed by 5 bases and J by 1 base, leaving 18 bases between them. This CDR3 region has 17 residues. Germline values: CDR1 SGHNT, CDR2 YENEEA. The CDR3 here is CASSPNAGASSYNEQFF. CDR3 sequence (DNA): TGTGCCAGCAGCCCGAACGCGGGGGCTAGTTCCTACAATGAGCAGTTCTTC.